Below, 27 T cell receptor beta chains from the same sample are listed, as sequenced in a study of T cells expressing NK-cell markers (TCRdb year 2020). Receptors were amplified or captured by 5' RACE. Reads for this sample came from an Illumina HiSeq 2000. TCRdb reprocessed the reads into one record per CDR3 protein sequence, lacking DNA. This specimen's table enumerates a few hundred thousand distinct CDR3 sequences. The biggest ten clones account for 3% to 4.5% of the sample. The source material was blood T cells: a sorted CD56 or NKG2C T cell subset, CD4+ or CD8+ T cells, or bulk PBMC T cells (not recorded which). The source is a man aged 18 to 30 in good health. Donor details come from another sample of the same person, matched by shared clones.

The chain uses TRBV11-2 and TRBJ2-1; no DNA is available, so the TRBD1 call from TCRdb remains unchecked. There are 15 residues in the CDR3. Germline CDR1 and CDR2: SGHAT and FQNNGV. Here the CDR3 reads CASSLVGQGGWEQFF.

The V and J genes are TRBV7-2 and TRBJ2-7; TCRdb lists TRBD1, though no DNA is available to test this call. The germline gives CDR1 SGHTA, CDR2 FQGNSA. CDR3 size: 15 residues. CDR3 sequence reads: CASSPTWDNKDEQYF.

The chain employs TRBV19 and TRBJ1-3; TCRdb calls TRBD1, which cannot be checked without DNA. The CDR3 is 16 amino acids. CDR1 and CDR2 (germline): LNHDA, SQIVND (reference sequence). CDR3 sequence: CASSALQDSPGNTIYF.

The chain couples TRBV4-2 to TRBJ2-7; with no DNA, the TCRdb D assignment of TRBD1 cannot be verified. The CDR3 sequence is 16 residues long. Germline loops: CDR1 LGHNA, CDR2 YNFKEQ. The CDR3 loop reads CASSQYGIGTPYEQYF.

V is TRBV7-2 and J is TRBJ2-5; TCRdb's D gene call, TRBD1, goes unchecked for lack of DNA. This CDR3 has 14 residues. Per germline, CDR1 SGHTA and CDR2 FQGNSA. CDR3 amino acids: CASTSGIRQETQYF.

This chain joins TRBV6-5 and TRBJ2-3; the D call of TRBD1 rests on TCRdb alone, since no DNA is present to check it. CDR3 size: 14 residues. Per the germline V gene, CDR1 is MNHEY and CDR2 is SVGAGI. The CDR3 loop is CASSYAPLGGTQYF.

The chain employs TRBV12-3 or TRBV12-4 and TRBJ1-5; TCRdb's assignment of TRBD1 cannot be checked, as there is no DNA. The CDR3 totals 13 residues. CDR3 region: CASSLGGGQPQHF.

The J gene is TRBJ2-2, the V gene TRBV29-1; the D call from TCRdb, TRBD1, cannot be confirmed without DNA. Germline CDR1 SQVTM, CDR2 ANQGSEA. The CDR3 has 16 residues. The chain's CDR3 is CSVEALGQGSPGELFF.

The chain combines TRBV29-1 with TRBJ2-1; TCRdb proposes TRBD1, but this gene call is untestable without DNA. The CDR3 has 16 residues. CDR1 is SQVTM, CDR2 ANQGSEA, per germline. This CDR3 is CSVEEVGPTSYNEQFF.

This chain uses TRBV6-5 with TRBJ2-1; the D call from TCRdb, TRBD1, cannot be confirmed without DNA. This CDR3 has 16 residues. The germline V gene encodes CDR1 MNHEY and CDR2 SVGAGI. CDR3 residues: CASSYWGGREDHEQFF.

J is TRBJ2-7 and V is TRBV20-1. Germline V gene data show CDR1 as DFQATT and CDR2 as SNEGSKA (reference sequence). CDR3 length: 12 amino acids. CDR3 sequence: CSARKDSYEQYF.

CDR3 protein: CASKGASPLHF. V is TRBV12-3 or TRBV12-4 and J is TRBJ1-6. The CDR3 is 11 residues long.

The V and J genes are TRBV29-1 and TRBJ2-7; TCRdb outputs TRBD1, but without DNA this stays unchecked. Germline V gene lookup returns CDR1 SQVTM and CDR2 ANQGSEA. There are 13 residues in the CDR3. The CDR3 sequence: CSVGEGRGSEQYF.

The chain employs TRBV4-2 and TRBJ1-4; TCRdb proposes TRBD1, but this gene call is untestable without DNA. Germline lookup yields CDR1 LGHNA and CDR2 YNFKEQ. The CDR3 length is 16 residues. The CDR3 loop is CASSQDGRVPNEKLFF.

J is TRBJ2-1 and V is TRBV11-2; the D call of TRBD2 rests on TCRdb alone, since no DNA is present to check it. The CDR3 loop spans 16 amino acids. Germline CDR1 reads SGHAT; CDR2 reads FQNNGV. This CDR3 is CASSQPSGSGGNEQFF.

The chain is built from TRBV6-4 and TRBJ2-5. This CDR3 is 15 amino acids long. Per the germline V gene, CDR1 is MRHNA and CDR2 is SNTAGT. This CDR3 is CASSDHSGDQETQYF.

The chain has TRBV5-1 and TRBJ1-5; TCRdb returns TRBD1, unconfirmable since there is no DNA. CDR1 is SGHRS, CDR2 YFSETQ, per germline. The CDR3 runs to 14 residues. CDR3 residues: CASSIGQNNQPQHF.

The V call is TRBV10-3, the J call TRBJ2-1; TCRdb selects TRBD2, and the lack of DNA leaves this call unchecked. The CDR3 length is 16 residues. Germline V gene sequence: CDR1 ENHRY, CDR2 SYGVKD. Here the CDR3 reads CAITQLLVKGYNEQFF.

The rearrangement links TRBV10-3 to TRBJ2-3; TCRdb's D call, TRBD2, is unchecked because there is no DNA. Looked up from germline, CDR1 is ENHRY and CDR2 is SYGVKD. This CDR3 is 15 amino acids long. The CDR3 here is CATRSGTSDADTQYF.

CDR3 sequence reads: CATKRPLGLAGYYEQYF. The chain recombines TRBV19 with TRBJ2-7; TCRdb's D gene call, TRBD2, goes unchecked for lack of DNA. The length of the CDR3 is 17 residues. Germline CDR1 reads LNHDA; CDR2 reads SQIVND (reference sequence).

The genes are TRBV6-2 or TRBV6-3 and TRBJ2-4; with no DNA, the TCRdb D assignment of TRBD2 cannot be verified. The length of the CDR3 is 17 residues. Germline V gene lookup returns CDR1 MNHEY and CDR2 SVGEGT. CDR3 protein: CASSPSLARSAKNIQYF.

The CDR3 loop is CASSQQGRDNEQFF. The chain combines TRBV23-1 with TRBJ2-1; TCRdb proposes TRBD1, but this gene call is untestable without DNA. TRBV23-1 is marked as an open reading frame, function uncertain. The CDR3 runs 14 residues.

CDR3 in amino acids: CASRHGGGGTEAFF. This chain connects TRBV3-1 to TRBJ1-1. This CDR3 is built from 14 residues. Germline V lookup: CDR1 LGHDT, CDR2 YNNKEL (reference sequence).

This rearrangement joins TRBV25-1 to TRBJ1-2. This CDR3 has 13 amino acids. Germline loops: CDR1 MGHDK, CDR2 SYGVNS. The CDR3 loop reads CASSDREEWGYTF.

The CDR3 spells CASRAWNLRETFF. The chain links TRBV5-1 to TRBJ2-1; lacking DNA, the TRBD2 call made by TCRdb goes unchecked. Per the germline V gene, CDR1 is SGHRS and CDR2 is YFSETQ. CDR3 length: 13 residues.

The genes are TRBV20-1 and TRBJ1-1; TCRdb proposes TRBD1, but this gene call is untestable without DNA. Germline loops: CDR1 DFQATT, CDR2 SNEGSKA (reference sequence). The CDR3 extends over 15 amino acids. The CDR3 loop reads CSARDLAGSDTEAFF.

This chain connects TRBV20-1 to TRBJ2-5; the D call of TRBD1 rests on TCRdb alone, since no DNA is present to check it. Looked up from germline, CDR1 is DFQATT and CDR2 is SNEGSKA (reference sequence). There are 15 residues in the CDR3. This chain's CDR3 is CSAGGQGVNGETQYF.